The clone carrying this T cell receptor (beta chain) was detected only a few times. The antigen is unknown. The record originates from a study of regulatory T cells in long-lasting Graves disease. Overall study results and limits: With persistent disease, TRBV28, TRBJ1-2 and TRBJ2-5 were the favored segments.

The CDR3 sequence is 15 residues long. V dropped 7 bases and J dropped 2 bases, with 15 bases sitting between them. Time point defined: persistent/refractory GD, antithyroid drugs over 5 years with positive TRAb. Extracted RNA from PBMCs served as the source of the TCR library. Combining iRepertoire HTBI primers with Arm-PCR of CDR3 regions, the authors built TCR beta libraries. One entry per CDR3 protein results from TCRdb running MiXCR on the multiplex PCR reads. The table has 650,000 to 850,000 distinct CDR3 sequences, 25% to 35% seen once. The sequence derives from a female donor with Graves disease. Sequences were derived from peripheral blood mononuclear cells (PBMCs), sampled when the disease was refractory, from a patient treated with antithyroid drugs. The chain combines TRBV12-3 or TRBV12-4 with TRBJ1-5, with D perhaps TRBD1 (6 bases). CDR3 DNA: TGTGCCAGCACCTTAGGGGGAGGGCGCAATCAGCCCCAGCATTTT. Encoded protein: CASTLGGGRNQPQHF.